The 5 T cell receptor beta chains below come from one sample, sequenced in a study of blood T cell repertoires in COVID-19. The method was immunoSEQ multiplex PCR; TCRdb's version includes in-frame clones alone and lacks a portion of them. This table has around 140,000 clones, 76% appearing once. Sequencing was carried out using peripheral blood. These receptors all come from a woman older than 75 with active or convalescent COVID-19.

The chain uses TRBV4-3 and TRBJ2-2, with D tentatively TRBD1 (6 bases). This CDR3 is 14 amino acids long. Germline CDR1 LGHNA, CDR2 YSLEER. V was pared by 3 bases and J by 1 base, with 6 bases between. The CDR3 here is CASSQDRNTGELFF. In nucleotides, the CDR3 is TGCGCCAGCAGCCAGGACAGGAACACCGGGGAGCTGTTTTTT.

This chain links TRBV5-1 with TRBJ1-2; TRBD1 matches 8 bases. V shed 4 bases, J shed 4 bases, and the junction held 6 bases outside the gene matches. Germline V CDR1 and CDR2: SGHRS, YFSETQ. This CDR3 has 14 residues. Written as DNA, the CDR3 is TGCGCCAGCAGCCCCGCCCAGGGGGCCTATGGCTACACCTTC. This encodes CASSPAQGAYGYTF.

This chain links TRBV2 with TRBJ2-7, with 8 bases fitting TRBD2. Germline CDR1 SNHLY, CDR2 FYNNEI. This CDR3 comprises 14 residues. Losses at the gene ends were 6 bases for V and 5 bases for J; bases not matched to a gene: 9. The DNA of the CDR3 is TGTGCCAGCAGACCGGCTAGCGGGTCCCACGAGCAGTACTTC. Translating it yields CASRPASGSHEQYF.

The CDR3 reads CASSQIRGAEDTQYF. The CDR3 nucleotides read TGTGCCAGCAGCCAGATTCGGGGGGCGGAGGATACGCAGTATTTT. The chain joins TRBV28 to TRBJ2-3; weak D call: TRBD2 (7 bases). This CDR3 is 15 amino acids long. CDR1 is MDHEN and CDR2 is SYDVKM in the germline V gene. V gave up 6 bases and J gave up 6 bases, with 19 bases separating them.

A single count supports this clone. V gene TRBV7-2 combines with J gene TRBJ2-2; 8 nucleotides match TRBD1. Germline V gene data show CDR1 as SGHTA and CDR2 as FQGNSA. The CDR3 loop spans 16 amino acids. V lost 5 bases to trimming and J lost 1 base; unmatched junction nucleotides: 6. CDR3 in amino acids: CASSRGQGVNTGELFF. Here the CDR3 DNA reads TGTGCCAGCAGCCGTGGACAGGGAGTGAACACCGGGGAGCTGTTTTTT. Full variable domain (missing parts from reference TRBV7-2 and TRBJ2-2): GAGVSQSPSNKVTEKGKDVELRCDPISGHTALYWYRQSLGQGLEFLIYFQGNSAPDKSGLPSDRFSAERTGGSVSTLTIQRTQQEDSAVYLCASSRGQGVNTGELFFGEGSRLTVL.